These 26 T cell receptor beta chains came from one sample sequenced in a study of shared clonotypes between healthy human individuals. Method: immunoSEQ multiplex PCR; TCRdb's copy keeps in-frame clones and lacks some. The sample lists some 2.3 million clones; about 92% were seen once. What was sequenced was naive CD4+ T cells from PBMCs. Subset denoted: CD45RA+ positively selected. The receptors were sampled from a young man in good health. Some clones in this sample may be carry-over from other donors' samples.

The chain links TRBV7-3 to TRBJ1-6; D unclear. From germline, CDR1 is SGHTA and CDR2 FQGTGA. The CDR3 spans 16 residues. Trimming removed 5 bases at V and 8 bases at J, with 19 bases between. This CDR3 is CASSATPPEPHSPLHF. CDR3 DNA: TGTGCCAGCAGCGCCACCCCACCCGAGCCGCATTCACCCCTCCACTTT.

This chain links TRBV12-5 with TRBJ2-1; the match to TRBD2 covers 8 bases. The CDR3 covers 18 residues. CDR1 LGHNT and CDR2 FRNRAP come from the germline V gene. V lost 0 bases to trimming and J lost 5 bases; unmatched junction nucleotides: 12. This CDR3 reads CASGLVGVFTGGDNEQFF. CDR3 nucleotide sequence: TGTGCTAGTGGTTTGGTCGGGGTCTTTACGGGAGGGGACAATGAGCAGTTCTTC.

The rearrangement uses TRBV6-1 and TRBJ2-5; 9 nucleotides line up with TRBD2. CDR3 length: 14 residues. The V gene's germline CDR1 is MNHNS and CDR2 SASEGT. The V and J ends lost 8 bases and 4 bases, in that order; junction bases with no gene match: 8. DNA for the CDR3: TGTGCCAGCGCGGGAGGGCCGTTGGGAGAGACCCAGTACTTC. Protein product: CASAGGPLGETQYF.

This chain connects TRBV25-1 to TRBJ2-7; perhaps TRBD1 as D (6 bases). With 5 bases removed from V and 0 bases from J, the gap between germline ends came to 11 bases. The CDR3 contains 14 residues. Germline loops: CDR1 MGHDK, CDR2 SYGVNS. The CDR3 DNA reads TGTGCCAGCAGTCCCAGGGGAAGCTCCTACGAGCAGTACTTC. The encoded protein is CASSPRGSSYEQYF.

The chain has TRBV18 and TRBJ1-2, with 11 bases that match TRBD1. V lost 5 bases to trimming and J lost 4 bases; unmatched junction nucleotides: 6. The CDR3 covers 15 residues. CDR1 is KGHSH and CDR2 is LQKENI in the germline V gene. CDR3 in amino acids: CASSTGQGESYGYTF. The CDR3 nucleotides are TGTGCCAGCTCAACGGGACAGGGGGAGAGCTATGGCTACACCTTC.

The V and J genes are TRBV5-6 and TRBJ1-3, with TRBD1 matching 7 bases. V shed 3 bases, J shed 2 bases, and the junction held 5 bases outside the gene matches. This CDR3 is built from 15 residues. Germline V gene data show CDR1 as SGHDT and CDR2 as YYEEEE. The CDR3 DNA reads as TGTGCCAGCAGCTCAATGACAGGGACTGGAAACACCATATATTTT. It yields the protein CASSSMTGTGNTIYF.

V gene TRBV28 combines with J gene TRBJ1-1; no definite D call. The V gene's germline CDR1 is MDHEN and CDR2 SYDVKM. The CDR3 loop spans 13 amino acids. Trimming stripped 10 bases from V and 0 bases from J, with 12 bases between. The CDR3 DNA follows: TGTGCCACCTCGAGCGTCGTGAACACTGAAGCTTTCTTT. Translating it yields CATSSVVNTEAFF.

The chain carries TRBV10-3 and TRBJ2-3; D possibly corresponds to TRBD1 (5 bases). In germline, CDR1 is ENHRY, CDR2 SYGVKD. The V end was cut by 7 bases, the J end by 2 bases, with 7 bases between. The CDR3 runs to 12 residues. The CDR3 is CAITDNTDTQYF. The CDR3, as DNA: TGTGCCATCACGGACAACACAGATACGCAGTATTTT.

This clone was recorded only once. The gene calls are TRBV5-4 and TRBJ1-2; 8 bases match TRBD1. This CDR3 has 14 amino acids. Unmatched junction bases numbered 6, after V lost 4 bases and J lost 4 bases. CDR1 and CDR2 (germline): SGHNT, YYREEE (reference sequence). CDR3 region: CASSPDRGGYGYTF. CDR3 bases: TGTGCCAGCAGCCCTGACAGGGGTGGCTATGGCTACACCTTC. The full variable domain, in which reference TRBV5-4 and TRBJ1-2 provide the parts outside the CDR3, is ETGVTQSPTHLIKTRGQQVTLRCSSQSGHNTVSWYQQALGQGPQFIFQYYREEENGRGNFPPRFSGLQFPNYSSELNVNALELDDSALYLCASSPDRGGYGYTFGSGTRLTVV.

This chain uses TRBV28 with TRBJ1-4, with TRBD1 as a possible D gene (6 bases). Germline CDR1 reads MDHEN; CDR2 reads SYDVKM. The CDR3 consists of 15 residues. With 0 bases removed from V and 3 bases from J, the gap between germline ends came to 8 bases. CDR3 nucleotide sequence: TGTGCCAGCAGTTTATGGGGGGCAGCTAATGAAAAACTGTTTTTT. Translation gives CASSLWGAANEKLFF.

This clone was detected once. V is TRBV7-8 and J is TRBJ2-2; maybe TRBD1 (5 bases). Trimming shortened V by 2 bases and J by 7 bases, and 8 bases separated the two germline ends. Germline V gene data show CDR1 as SGHVS and CDR2 as FQNEAQ. CDR3 length: 13 amino acids. The CDR3 loop is CASSLRGYGELFF. The CDR3 region has the DNA TGTGCCAGCAGCTTAAGGGGATACGGGGAGCTGTTTTTT. The complete variable domain, with remaining parts taken from reference TRBV7-8 and TRBJ2-2, reads GAGVSQSPRYKVAKRGQDVALRCDPISGHVSLFWYQQALGQGPEFLTYFQNEAQLDKSGLPSDRFFAERPEGSVSTLKIQRTQQEDSAVYLCASSLRGYGELFFGEGSRLTVL.

The chain uses TRBV7-2 and TRBJ1-3; D gene unclear. This CDR3 comprises 16 residues. In germline, CDR1 is SGHTA, CDR2 FQGNSA. Trimming cost V 4 bases and J 4 bases, with 17 bases left between them. CDR3: CASSYEPGREGNTIYF. For the CDR3, the DNA is TGTGCCAGCAGCTATGAACCTGGACGAGAGGGAAACACCATATATTTT.

This sequence joins TRBV19 and TRBJ2-3; tentatively, D is TRBD2 (5 bases). This CDR3 has 18 amino acids. V lost 9 bases and J lost 0, with 25 bases in between. Germline V gives CDR1 LNHDA, CDR2 SQIVND (reference sequence). CDR3 protein: CASTSRGLVLGSTDTQYF. CDR3 nucleotide sequence: TGTGCCAGCACGTCTAGAGGACTGGTCCTTGGAAGCACAGATACGCAGTATTTT.

The rearrangement joins TRBV28 to TRBJ2-7; D tentatively fits TRBD1 or TRBD2 (6 bases each). The CDR3 sequence is 14 residues long. V lost 7 bases and J lost 3, with 16 bases in between. Germline values: CDR1 MDHEN, CDR2 SYDVKM. The CDR3 DNA is TGTGCCAGCACAATTGGAGGGGGAAACTACGAGCAGTACTTC. Translated, it gives CASTIGGGNYEQYF.

This chain joins TRBV4-3 and TRBJ1-1, with 7 bases aligning to TRBD1. V shed 4 bases, J shed 5 bases, and the junction held 10 bases outside the gene matches. Germline CDR1 is LGHNA and CDR2 is YSLEER. This CDR3 has 15 residues. CDR3 amino acids: CASSLSTGFGTEAFF. In DNA form, the CDR3 reads TGCGCCAGCAGCCTTTCGACAGGGTTCGGGACTGAAGCTTTCTTT.

V and J are TRBV10-3 and TRBJ2-5, with D unclear. The CDR3 covers 13 residues. Germline lookup yields CDR1 ENHRY and CDR2 SYGVKD. Trimming removed 4 bases from V and 2 bases from J, with 8 bases in between. The CDR3 here is CAISVQGQETQYF. The DNA of the CDR3 is TGTGCCATCAGTGTCCAAGGGCAAGAGACCCAGTACTTC.

With respect to this clone: Other DNA sequences from this sample encode an identical CDR3 as well. The chain couples TRBV28 to TRBJ1-5, with D unclear. Per germline, CDR1 MDHEN and CDR2 SYDVKM. The V and J ends lost 6 bases and 2 bases respectively, with 14 bases between them. The length of the CDR3 is 15 residues. CDR3 coding DNA: TGTGCCAGCAGCCCCGGCGGGGAGGGCAATCAGCCCCAGCATTTT. This gives the protein CASSPGGEGNQPQHF.

This CDR3 is CAWSLGGPYGYTF. The CDR3 DNA is TGTGCCTGGAGTCTCGGGGGGCCCTATGGCTACACCTTC. J is TRBJ1-2 and V is TRBV30; tentatively, D is TRBD1 (6 bases). The CDR3 runs 13 residues. V lost 2 bases and J 4 bases, leaving 11 bases between the germline ends. Germline values: CDR1 GTSNPN, CDR2 SVGIG (reference sequence).

This chain joins TRBV7-8 and TRBJ1-1; D uncertain. The CDR3 runs 13 residues. In germline, CDR1 is SGHVS, CDR2 FQNEAQ. The germline V and J ends were trimmed by 3 bases and 1 base, with 6 bases remaining between them. The CDR3 sequence is CASSFVRNTEAFF. The CDR3 DNA reads as TGTGCCAGCAGCTTCGTCCGGAACACTGAAGCTTTCTTT.

This chain uses TRBV6-5 with TRBJ2-7; TRBD1 aligns across 8 bases. The CDR3 extends over 14 amino acids. The V gene end was trimmed by 4 bases and the J gene end by 7 bases; junction bases not matched to a gene: 9. Germline CDR1 reads MNHEY; CDR2 reads SVGAGI. CDR3 sequence: CASSFWRTGSEQYF. Here the CDR3 DNA reads TGTGCCAGCAGTTTTTGGAGGACAGGGTCAGAGCAGTACTTC.

This chain links TRBV6-6 with TRBJ2-1; either TRBD1 or TRBD2 may fit D (5 bases each). The CDR3 has 16 residues. Germline CDR1 MNHNY, CDR2 SVGAGI (reference sequence). V lost 7 bases to trimming and J lost 3 bases, with 19 bases between them. CDR3 in amino acids: CASTPRGQGSYNEQFF. DNA for the CDR3: TGTGCCAGCACCCCCCGCGGGCAGGGAAGCTACAATGAGCAGTTCTTC.

The gene calls are TRBV5-4 and TRBJ2-7; D is unclear. CDR3 size: 14 residues. Trimming left V 0 bases short and J 0 bases short, with 7 bases between. From germline, CDR1 is SGHNT and CDR2 YYREEE (reference sequence). The CDR3 protein is CASSLEGSSYEQYF. The CDR3 bases are TGTGCCAGCAGCTTGGAGGGTAGCTCCTACGAGCAGTACTTC.

This chain connects TRBV6-6 to TRBJ2-3, with no clear D. Germline V gene lookup returns CDR1 MNHNY and CDR2 SVGAGI (reference sequence). V was clipped by 4 bases and J by 5 bases, with 13 bases between them. The length of the CDR3 is 14 residues. The CDR3 DNA sequence: TGTGCCAGCAGTTCCCCCTCTCTAGGAGATACGCAGTATTTT. Residues: CASSSPSLGDTQYF.

The chain combines TRBV7-9 with TRBJ2-2; D remains ambiguous. Between the trimmed V and J ends, which lost 1 base and 6 bases, there was a span of 6 bases. The germline V gene encodes CDR1 SEHNR and CDR2 FQNEAQ (reference sequence). The CDR3 extends over 13 amino acids. The CDR3 DNA reads TGTGCCAGCAGCTTAGATGAGGCCGGGGAGCTGTTTTTT. Amino acid sequence: CASSLDEAGELFF.

This chain links TRBV5-1 with TRBJ2-2, with TRBD1 as a possible D gene (6 bases). With 3 bases removed from V and 1 base from J, the gap between germline ends came to 10 bases. Looked up from germline, CDR1 is SGHRS and CDR2 is YFSETQ. The CDR3 consists of 15 residues. CDR3 region: CASSSLTGNTGELFF. The CDR3 DNA reads TGCGCCAGCAGCTCACTGACAGGGAACACCGGGGAGCTGTTTTTT. Looking up the rest from reference TRBV5-1 and TRBJ2-2 gives the full variable domain: KAGVTQTPRYLIKTRGQQVTLSCSPISGHRSVSWYQQTPGQGLQFLFEYFSETQRNKGNFPGRFSGRQFSNSRSEMNVSTLELGDSALYLCASSSLTGNTGELFFGEGSRLTVL.

This clone was recorded a few times. This chain links TRBV11-1 with TRBJ1-1, with 9 bases fitting TRBD1. J gave up 4 bases and V 5 bases, and 5 bases lay outside the gene matches. Looked up from germline, CDR1 is SGHAT and CDR2 is FQDESV (reference sequence). The CDR3 runs to 14 residues. CDR3 sequence reads: CASSPGQGSTEAFF. CDR3 nucleotides: TGTGCCAGCAGCCCAGGACAGGGGAGCACTGAAGCTTTCTTT.